These T cell receptor beta chains were read from a single sample in a study of T-cell memory formation after mild COVID-19. TCRdb re-called the 5' RACE reads through MiXCR, storing one row per CDR3 protein. The sample includes approximately 500,000 distinct CDR3 sequences, around 27% of them seen just once. The sample was PBMCs or a T cell subset sorted from them (not recorded which). Every receptor here comes from an adult woman who had mild COVID-19 (a few samples of this study predate the infection). Cell type and time point are not known. The CDR3 runs from the conserved cysteine through the conserved F or W. D genes are given only for firm matches. Clone size is not always given. Where it is, it says once, few, many or a class for expanded clones.

-,-,TRBV5-1,TRBJ1-2,CASSSPLPDDSGYTF,TGCGCCAGCAGCTCACCCCTCCCGGATGATTCAGGCTACACCTTC
few,TRBD1,TRBV7-9,TRBJ2-7,CASSSTGGMVEQYF,TGTGCCAGCAGCTCGACAGGGGGCATGGTTGAGCAGTACTTC
-,-,TRBV30,TRBJ1-2,CAWGGYTF,TGTGCCTGGGGCGGCTACACCTTC
few,-,TRBV27,TRBJ2-7,CASSLSGTGRYEQYF,TGTGCCAGCAGTTTATCGGGGACGGGACGCTACGAGCAGTACTTC
-,-,TRBV5-1,TRBJ2-3,CASSALWSSTDTQYF,TGCGCCAGCAGCGCCCTGTGGAGTTCCACAGATACGCAGTATTTT
few,-,TRBV27,TRBJ2-7,CASSLSRDPGYEQYF,TGTGCCAGCAGTTTATCACGGGACCCGGGTTACGAGCAGTACTTC
few,-,TRBV5-1,TRBJ1-5,CASSLIPGRDQPQHF,TGCGCCAGCAGCTTGATCCCCGGTCGGGATCAGCCCCAGCATTTT
-,-,TRBV4-2,TRBJ2-7,CASSQLVSNEQYF,TGTGCCAGCAGCCAATTGGTTAGCAACGAGCAGTACTTC
many,-,TRBV24-1,TRBJ2-2,CATRKNTGELFF,TGTGCCACCAGGAAGAACACCGGGGAGCTGTTTTTT
-,-,TRBV12-3/TRBV12-4,TRBJ1-2,CASSSSHDTSLGGYTF,TGTGCCAGCAGTAGCTCCCATGACACCTCTCTGGGAGGCTACACCTTC
-,TRBD1,TRBV7-2,TRBJ1-1,CASSQFGAFNRGGTEAFF,TGTGCCAGCAGCCAATTTGGGGCTTTTAACAGGGGGGGCACTGAAGCTTTCTTT
-,TRBD1,TRBV5-6,TRBJ2-2,CASSSTGMNTGELFF,TGTGCCAGCAGTTCGACAGGGATGAACACCGGGGAGCTGTTTTTT
-,TRBD2,TRBV20-1,TRBJ2-5,CSARDTSAQETQYF,TGCAGTGCTAGAGACACTAGCGCCCAAGAGACCCAGTACTTC
few,-,TRBV19,TRBJ1-1,CASSIGQIEAFF,TGTGCCAGTAGTATAGGGCAGATTGAAGCTTTCTTT
-,-,TRBV12-3/TRBV12-4,TRBJ1-6,CASPGGASYNSPLHF,TGTGCCAGCCCTGGTGGGGCATCCTATAATTCACCCCTCCACTTT
-,-,TRBV21-1,TRBJ1-1,CASSNPTGRHLNTEAFF,TGTGCCAGCAGCAACCCGACAGGGCGCCACCTGAACACTGAAGCTTTCTTT
few,-,TRBV5-1,TRBJ1-4,CASSPTLNSGEKLFF,TGCGCCAGCAGCCCGACGCTCAATTCAGGGGAAAAACTGTTTTTT
-,TRBD2,TRBV19,TRBJ2-1,CASSPLAGESYYNEQFF,TGTGCCAGTAGTCCGCTAGCGGGGGAGAGTTACTACAATGAGCAGTTCTTC
-,TRBD1,TRBV7-2,TRBJ1-2,CASSFRQGGNYGYTF,TGTGCCAGCAGCTTCAGACAGGGCGGAAACTATGGCTACACCTTC
-,TRBD1,TRBV6-5,TRBJ2-3,CASSSRPSGGAGATDTQYF,TGTGCCAGCAGTTCCCGTCCCTCAGGGGGAGCAGGGGCCACAGATACGCAGTATTTT
-,TRBD2,TRBV11-2,TRBJ2-3,CASSDPSGDSTDTQYF,TGTGCCAGCAGCGATCCTAGCGGGGACAGCACAGATACGCAGTATTTT
few,-,TRBV5-1,TRBJ2-1,CASSYSGSLFNEQFF,TGCGCCAGCAGCTATTCCGGGTCCTTGTTCAATGAGCAGTTCTTC
-,TRBD1,TRBV24-1,TRBJ2-5,CATSETGGQETQYF,TGTGCCACCAGTGAGACAGGGGGCCAAGAGACCCAGTACTTC
-,-,TRBV4-1,TRBJ2-5,CASSQPGGTPSGGTQYF,TGCGCCAGCAGCCAACCCGGGGGGACACCATCCGGGGGGACCCAGTACTTC
-,-,TRBV6-5,TRBJ2-1,CASSQPGRKYNEQFF,TGTGCCAGCAGCCAACCGGGACGCAAATACAATGAGCAGTTCTTC
few,-,TRBV4-2,TRBJ2-3,CASSQEGRQGIDTQYF,TGTGCCAGCAGCCAAGAAGGTCGGCAGGGAATAGATACGCAGTATTTT
-,-,TRBV30,TRBJ2-7,CAWSVRVTSYEQYF,TGTGCCTGGAGTGTTCGGGTGACCTCCTACGAGCAGTACTTC
-,-,TRBV6-6,TRBJ2-7,CASSPQKGDEQYF,TGTGCCAGCAGTCCCCAGAAGGGCGACGAGCAGTACTTC
-,TRBD1,TRBV7-2,TRBJ2-4,CASSSHLDRAVNIQYF,TGTGCCAGCAGCTCCCACCTCGACAGGGCAGTAAACATTCAGTACTTC
-,TRBD2,TRBV29-1,TRBJ2-7,CSVGGGFPGEQYF,TGCAGCGTTGGGGGAGGGTTCCCCGGCGAGCAGTACTTC
few,-,TRBV3-1,TRBJ2-3,CASSQVGGDTQYF,TGTGCCAGCAGCCAAGTGGGTGGAGATACGCAGTATTTT
-,TRBD1,TRBV18,TRBJ1-1,CASSPNRQGVTEAFF,TGTGCCAGCTCACCTAACCGACAGGGGGTTACTGAAGCTTTCTTT
few,-,TRBV7-6,TRBJ2-3,CASSLPTGTDTQYF,TGTGCCAGCAGCCTCCCGACAGGTACAGATACGCAGTATTTT
few,-,TRBV7-9,TRBJ1-5,CASSPDTYSNQPQHF,TGTGCCAGCAGTCCAGACACTTATAGCAATCAGCCCCAGCATTTT
few,-,TRBV19,TRBJ1-1,CASSKQRTGGAFF,TGTGCCAGTAGTAAACAAAGGACCGGTGGAGCTTTCTTT
-,-,TRBV27,TRBJ1-6,CASTWGSDSPLHF,TGTGCCAGCACTTGGGGGTCGGATTCACCCCTCCACTTT